One sample yielded the 23 T cell receptor beta chains listed below, sequenced in a study of cytomegalovirus exposure and HLA in healthy donors. The primer mix had 60 Vbeta and 13 Jbeta primers. This table comes from immunoSEQ multiplex PCR, and its TCRdb copy is limited to in-frame clones, with some not included. The repertoire holds 200,000 or so clones, with 65% to 90% as singletons. Sequenced: PBMCs. The receptors derive from a girl aged 10-17 years in good health and CMV-seronegative.

J is TRBJ2-7 and V is TRBV5-1; D not certain. This CDR3 is 13 amino acids long. The germline V and J ends were trimmed by 4 bases and 2 bases, with 10 bases remaining between them. Per germline, CDR1 SGHRS and CDR2 YFSETQ. CDR3 DNA: TGCGCCAGCAGCCAAGGCGGAACCTACGAGCAGTACTTC. Encoded protein: CASSQGGTYEQYF.

V and J are TRBV29-1 and TRBJ2-5; TRBD2 matches at 12 bases. The junction had 18 bases not matched to a gene; V was cut back by 2 bases and J by 5 bases. The germline V gene has CDR1 SQVTM and CDR2 ANQGSEA. This CDR3 contains 19 residues. CDR3 nucleotide sequence: TGCAGCGTTGAATATTCCCACATCGGACTAGCGGGATCTAGGGAGACCCAGTACTTC. Its translation is CSVEYSHIGLAGSRETQYF.

This chain joins TRBV9 and TRBJ1-2, with a tentative D call TRBD1 (5 bases). Between the trimmed V and J ends, which lost 5 bases and 7 bases, there was a span of 21 bases. The CDR3 is 15 amino acids. Germline V lookup: CDR1 SGDLS, CDR2 YYNGEE. CDR3 protein: CASSPWVTGGGGYTF. The CDR3, as DNA: TGTGCCAGCAGTCCGTGGGTAACCGGGGGGGGTGGCTACACCTTC. The full variable domain, with the rest looked up from reference TRBV9 and TRBJ1-2, is DSGVTQTPKHLITATGQRVTLRCSPRSGDLSVYWYQQSLDQGLQFLIQYYNGEERAKGNILERFSAQQFPDLHSELNLSSLELGDSALYFCASSPWVTGGGGYTFGSGTRLTVV.

CDR3 amino acids: CASGGSLEQYF. CDR3 bases: TGTGCCTCCGGCGGGTCTCTCGAGCAGTACTTC. The rearrangement uses TRBV28 and TRBJ2-7; perhaps TRBD2 as D (5 bases). Germline CDR1 and CDR2: MDHEN and SYDVKM. This CDR3 has 11 amino acids. The V end lost 11 bases, the J end lost 6 bases, and 14 bases lay between the germline ends.

This clone was seen once. The rearrangement links TRBV11-3 to TRBJ1-3, with D uncertain. Trimming shortened V by 5 bases and J by 4 bases, and 9 bases separated the two germline ends. This CDR3 is built from 13 residues. Germline-derived CDR1 and CDR2 are SGHNT and YENEEA. The CDR3 coding sequence is TGTGCCAGCAGCAAAGAGGGCGGAAACACCATATATTTT. Translated, it gives CASSKEGGNTIYF. The full variable domain, rest sourced from reference TRBV11-3 and TRBJ1-3, is EAGVVQSPRYKIIEKKQPVAFWCNPISGHNTLYWYLQNLGQGPELLIRYENEEAVDDSQLPKDRFSAERLKGVDSTLKIQPAELGDSAVYLCASSKEGGNTIYFGEGSWLTVV.

The V call is TRBV2, the J call TRBJ2-2; TRBD2 agrees at 10 bases. The germline CDR1 and CDR2 sequences are SNHLY and FYNNEI. This CDR3 is built from 17 residues. Trimming at V came to 10 bases and at J to 0 bases, leaving 11 bases not matched to a gene. The CDR3 loop reads CATSPGTSVTNTGELFF. As DNA, the CDR3 is TGTGCCACCTCCCCGGGGACTAGCGTTACGAACACCGGGGAGCTGTTTTTT.

There are a few counts of this clone. The V gene is TRBV5-7, the J gene TRBJ1-4, with 7 bases that match TRBD1. TRBV5-7 is an open reading frame, and its role is uncertain. This CDR3 spans 14 amino acids. J gave up 5 bases and V 4 bases, and 5 bases lay outside the gene matches. Here the CDR3 reads CASSLTDRNEKLFF. The DNA of the CDR3 is TGTGCCAGCAGCCTGACGGACAGGAATGAAAAACTGTTTTTT.

This clone was counted a single time. The CDR3 is CASSEALGGGSETQYF. CDR3 bases: TGTGCCAGCAGTGAAGCTTTGGGGGGGGGCTCGGAGACCCAGTACTTC. This rearrangement joins TRBV6-1 to TRBJ2-5; D is possibly TRBD2 (7 bases). Trimming pared 0 bases from V and 5 bases from J, leaving 16 bases between. The germline gives CDR1 MNHNS, CDR2 SASEGT. The CDR3 consists of 16 residues.

The chain employs TRBV6-5 and TRBJ1-2; the D gene is possibly TRBD1 (6 bases). This CDR3 has 11 amino acids. Looked up from germline, CDR1 is MNHEY and CDR2 is SVGAGI. Trimming stripped 8 bases from V and 7 bases from J, with 11 bases between. The CDR3 sequence is CASGAGVGYTF. The CDR3, as DNA: TGTGCCAGCGGGGCAGGGGTTGGCTACACCTTC.

The rearrangement links TRBV4-3 to TRBJ1-2; unclear D gene. CDR3 length: 15 residues. V was pared by 0 bases and J by 9 bases, with 17 bases between. CDR1 is LGHNA, CDR2 YSLEER, per germline. For the CDR3, the DNA is TGCGCCAGCAGCCAAGATCTCTATACCGGGAGTAGCTACACCTTC. This translates into CASSQDLYTGSSYTF.

The rearrangement joins TRBV5-1 to TRBJ2-1, with 8 bases aligning to TRBD1. The germline CDR1 and CDR2 sequences are SGHRS and YFSETQ. V trimming: 8 bases; J trimming: 0 bases; junction bases outside the gene matches: 7. The CDR3 is 15 residues long. CDR3 sequence reads: CASQNRGFSYNEQFF. Written as DNA, the CDR3 is TGCGCCAGTCAGAACAGGGGGTTCTCCTACAATGAGCAGTTCTTC. Filled out from reference TRBV5-1 and TRBJ2-1, the complete variable domain reads KAGVTQTPRYLIKTRGQQVTLSCSPISGHRSVSWYQQTPGQGLQFLFEYFSETQRNKGNFPGRFSGRQFSNSRSEMNVSTLELGDSALYLCASQNRGFSYNEQFFGPGTRLTVL.

The chain joins TRBV5-8 to TRBJ1-5, with a weak D call TRBD1 (5 bases). Germline CDR1 is SGHTS and CDR2 is YDEGEE. V lost 4 bases to trimming and J lost 7 bases, with 18 bases between them. This CDR3 has 15 residues. The CDR3 loop reads CASSPPRGKAQPQHF. CDR3 nucleotide sequence: TGTGCCAGCAGCCCCCCACGGGGGAAGGCCCAGCCCCAGCATTTT.

This chain links TRBV15 with TRBJ1-1; maybe TRBD1 (5 bases). Trimming stripped 2 bases from V and 0 bases from J, with 16 bases between. This CDR3 is built from 17 residues. Germline V gene data show CDR1 as LNHNV and CDR2 as YYDKDF (reference sequence). The CDR3 DNA reads TGTGCCACCAGCAGACCTCTGACAGTTGTCATGAACACTGAAGCTTTCTTT. Translating it yields CATSRPLTVVMNTEAFF.

The chain is built from TRBV5-1 and TRBJ1-5; D gene unclear. The CDR3 covers 13 residues. The V gene lost 4 bases and the J gene lost 0 bases, with 5 bases spanning the gap. CDR1 and CDR2 from the germline V gene are SGHRS and YFSETQ. DNA of the CDR3: TGCGCCAGCAGCCCGTATAGCAATCAGCCCCAGCATTTT. Amino acid sequence: CASSPYSNQPQHF.

The genes are TRBV19 and TRBJ2-6; D unresolved. Trimming took off 4 bases at V and 0 bases at J, with 13 bases between the two ends. Per the germline V gene, CDR1 is LNHDA and CDR2 is SQIVND (reference sequence). This CDR3 is 17 amino acids long. As DNA, the CDR3 is TGTGCCAGTAGTACAGGCTACATCGTCTCTGGGGCCAACGTCCTGACTTTC. Its translation is CASSTGYIVSGANVLTF. Complete variable domain (other parts from reference TRBV19 and TRBJ2-6): DGGITQSPKYLFRKEGQNVTLSCEQNLNHDAMYWYRQDPGQGLRLIYYSQIVNDFQKGDIAEGYSVSREKKESFPLTVTSAQKNPTAFYLCASSTGYIVSGANVLTFGAGSRLTVL.

The V and J genes are TRBV7-9 and TRBJ2-3; D is perhaps TRBD1 (5 bases). Germline V lookup: CDR1 SEHNR, CDR2 FQNEAQ (reference sequence). The CDR3 is 12 residues long. Trimming removed 3 bases at V and 6 bases at J, with 7 bases between. CDR3 residues: CASSFGADTQYF. The CDR3 region has the DNA TGTGCCAGCAGCTTTGGGGCGGATACGCAGTATTTT.

The chain combines TRBV5-8 with TRBJ1-2; 8 nucleotides align to TRBD1. Germline CDR1 and CDR2: SGHTS and YDEGEE. J was trimmed by 4 bases and V by 4 bases; bases with no gene match: 3. The CDR3 sequence is 13 residues long. Written as DNA, the CDR3 is TGTGCCAGCAGCGCGGACAGGGCCTATGGCTACACCTTC. It yields the protein CASSADRAYGYTF.

The chain links TRBV7-8 to TRBJ2-1, with 13 nucleotides matching TRBD2. V lost 4 bases to trimming and J lost 4 bases; unmatched junction nucleotides: 4. The germline CDR1 and CDR2 sequences are SGHVS and FQNEAQ. The CDR3 is 16 residues long. The CDR3 here is CASSSGLAGWYNEQFF. The CDR3 bases are TGTGCCAGCAGCTCGGGACTAGCGGGGTGGTACAATGAGCAGTTCTTC. The full variable domain, in which reference TRBV7-8 and TRBJ2-1 provide the parts outside the CDR3, is GAGVSQSPRYKVAKRGQDVALRCDPISGHVSLFWYQQALGQGPEFLTYFQNEAQLDKSGLPSDRFFAERPEGSVSTLKIQRTQQEDSAVYLCASSSGLAGWYNEQFFGPGTRLTVL.

The chain has TRBV2 and TRBJ1-2; 7 bases align to TRBD1. Germline V gene data show CDR1 as SNHLY and CDR2 as FYNNEI. With V trimmed by 6 bases and J by 5 bases, 9 bases remained unmatched. This CDR3 spans 14 amino acids. As DNA, the CDR3 is TGTGCCAGCAGGCAGGGGGATTTTGCGTATGGCTACACCTTC. This codes for CASRQGDFAYGYTF.

This chain joins TRBV7-2 and TRBJ2-2, with D possibly TRBD2 on 6 matching bases. CDR1 is SGHTA, CDR2 FQGNSA, per germline. V lost 7 bases and J lost 6, with 15 bases in between. CDR3 length: 14 residues. For the CDR3, the DNA is TGTGCCAGCATCCCGGGACTCCAGTCCGGGGAGCTGTTTTTT. It codes for CASIPGLQSGELFF.

The chain recombines TRBV18 with TRBJ1-1; a possible D gene is TRBD1 (5 bases). This CDR3 is 15 amino acids long. Trimming left V 6 bases short and J 4 bases short, with 18 bases between. Per germline, CDR1 KGHSH and CDR2 LQKENI. The chain's CDR3 is CASSRPGGVVTEAFF. The DNA for the CDR3 is TGTGCCAGCTCGCGCCCGGGAGGGGTGGTCACTGAAGCTTTCTTT.

This clone is a singleton in its sample. The chain has TRBV7-9 and TRBJ2-7; D might be TRBD1 (5 bases). Germline V gene lookup returns CDR1 SEHNR and CDR2 FQNEAQ (reference sequence). CDR3 length: 15 residues. Trimming shortened V by 0 bases and J by 5 bases, and 14 bases separated the two germline ends. This CDR3 is CASSLAGREWDEQYF. In DNA, the CDR3 is TGTGCCAGCAGCTTAGCGGGCAGGGAATGGGACGAGCAGTACTTC.

The V call is TRBV7-9, the J call TRBJ2-5, with D possibly being TRBD1 (5 bases). V was clipped by 2 bases and J by 5 bases, with 9 bases between them. The CDR3 is made up of 13 amino acids. Germline V CDR1 and CDR2: SEHNR, FQNEAQ (reference sequence). The CDR3 nucleotides are TGTGCCAGCAGCTTAAAGGGGCGGGAGACCCAGTACTTC. Encoded protein: CASSLKGRETQYF. The variable domain in full, with the rest retrieved from reference TRBV7-9 and TRBJ2-5, is DTGVSQNPRHKITKRGQNVTFRCDPISEHNRLYWYRQTLGQGPEFLTYFQNEAQLEKSRLLSDRFSAERPKGSFSTLEIQRTEQGDSAMYLCASSLKGRETQYFGPGTRLLVL.